The clone carrying this T cell receptor beta chain was counted a few times. What it binds is not known. The record originates from a study of cytomegalovirus exposure and HLA in healthy donors. About the research overall: Around 78 million unique TCRs, all from HLA-typed donors, were included in an early release of the data.

Study-wide results and limits: In an earlier analysis, in fewer than 700 donors, most V segments appeared productive either ~87% or ~30% of the time. Most likely, a cluster of highly shared sequence variants arose as a sequencing artifact.

Losses at the gene ends were 4 bases for V and 1 base for J; bases not matched to a gene: 7. This CDR3 region has 15 residues. Germline V CDR1 and CDR2: SGHTS, YDEGEE. The PCR contained 60 Vbeta and 13 Jbeta primers. Assay: immunoSEQ multiplex PCR; the TCRdb copy retains only in-frame clones and omits some. This table holds tens of thousands of clones, about 78% found once. The sequence was collected from a male donor in good health and CMV-seronegative. Specimen: PBMCs. The J gene is TRBJ1-1, the V gene TRBV5-8; TRBD1 matches at 7 bases. The CDR3 here is CASSMNRGWNTEAFF. CDR3 DNA sequence: TGTGCCAGCAGCATGAACAGGGGCTGGAACACTGAAGCTTTCTTT. The variable domain in full, with the rest retrieved from reference TRBV5-8 and TRBJ1-1, is EAGVTQSPTHLIKTRGQQATLRCSPISGHTSVYWYQQALGLGLQFLLWYDEGEERNRGNFPPRFSGRQFPNYSSELNVNALELEDSALYLCASSMNRGWNTEAFFGQGTRLTVV.